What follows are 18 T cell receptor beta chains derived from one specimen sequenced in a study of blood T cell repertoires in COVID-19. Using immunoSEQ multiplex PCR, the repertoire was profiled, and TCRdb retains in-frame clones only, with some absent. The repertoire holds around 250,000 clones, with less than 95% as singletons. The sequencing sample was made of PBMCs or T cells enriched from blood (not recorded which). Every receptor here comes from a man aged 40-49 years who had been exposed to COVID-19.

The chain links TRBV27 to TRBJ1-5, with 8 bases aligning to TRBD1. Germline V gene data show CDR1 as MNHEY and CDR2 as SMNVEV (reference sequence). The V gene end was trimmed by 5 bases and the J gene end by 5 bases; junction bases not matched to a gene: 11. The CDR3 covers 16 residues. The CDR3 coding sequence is TGTGCCAGCAGTCAGGACTTTCAGGGGGCTGATCAGCCCCAGCATTTT. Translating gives CASSQDFQGADQPQHF.

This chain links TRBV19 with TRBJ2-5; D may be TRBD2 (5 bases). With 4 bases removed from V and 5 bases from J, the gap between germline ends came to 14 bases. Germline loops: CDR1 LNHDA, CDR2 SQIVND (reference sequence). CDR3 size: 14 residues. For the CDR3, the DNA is TGTGCCAGTAGTACTCTCCCTAGAGGGGAGACCCAGTACTTC. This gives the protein CASSTLPRGETQYF.

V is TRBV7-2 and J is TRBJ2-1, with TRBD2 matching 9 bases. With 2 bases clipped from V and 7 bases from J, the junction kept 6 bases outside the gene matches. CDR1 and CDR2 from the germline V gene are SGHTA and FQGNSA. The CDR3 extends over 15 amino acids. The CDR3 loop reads CASSLRPSGKNEQFF. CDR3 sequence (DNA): TGTGCCAGCAGCTTAAGGCCTAGCGGGAAAAATGAGCAGTTCTTC.

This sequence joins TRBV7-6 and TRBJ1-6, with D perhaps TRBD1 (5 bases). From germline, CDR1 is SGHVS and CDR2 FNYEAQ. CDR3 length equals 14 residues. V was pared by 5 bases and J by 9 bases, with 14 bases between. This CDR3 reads CASSLGTQSSPLHF. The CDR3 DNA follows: TGTGCCAGCAGCCTCGGGACTCAGTCTTCACCCCTCCACTTT.

The CDR3 nucleotides read TGTGCCAGCAGTGAAACTAGCGGGAGGGTTGGCGAGCAGTACTTC. This translates into CASSETSGRVGEQYF. This chain uses TRBV6-4 with TRBJ2-7; 13 bases map to TRBD2. The V segment lost 3 bases and the J segment 6 bases; nucleotides outside the gene matches: 5. Germline V CDR1 and CDR2: MRHNA, SNTAGT. This CDR3 spans 15 amino acids.

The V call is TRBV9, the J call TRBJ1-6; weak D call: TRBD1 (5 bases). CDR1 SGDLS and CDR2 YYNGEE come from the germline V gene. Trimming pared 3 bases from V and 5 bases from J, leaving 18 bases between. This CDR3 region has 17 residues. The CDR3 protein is CASSAPGGELDNSPLHF. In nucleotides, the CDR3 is TGTGCCAGCAGCGCGCCGGGAGGGGAGTTGGATAATTCACCCCTCCACTTT.

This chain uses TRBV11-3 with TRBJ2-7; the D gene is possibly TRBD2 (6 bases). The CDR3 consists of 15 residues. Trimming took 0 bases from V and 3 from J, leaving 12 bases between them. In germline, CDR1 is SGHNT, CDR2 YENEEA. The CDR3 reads CASSLDGGELYEQYF. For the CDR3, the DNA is TGTGCCAGCAGCTTAGATGGCGGGGAACTCTACGAGCAGTACTTC.

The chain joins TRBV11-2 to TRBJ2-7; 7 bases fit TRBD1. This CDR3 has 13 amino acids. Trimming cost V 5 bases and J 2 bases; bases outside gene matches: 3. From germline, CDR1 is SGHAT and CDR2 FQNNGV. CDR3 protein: CASSPGTAYEQYF. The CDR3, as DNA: TGTGCCAGCAGCCCAGGGACAGCCTACGAGCAGTACTTC. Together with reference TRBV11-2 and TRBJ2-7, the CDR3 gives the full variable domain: EAGVAQSPRYKIIEKRQSVAFWCNPISGHATLYWYQQILGQGPKLLIQFQNNGVVDDSQLPKDRFSAERLKGVDSTLKIQPAKLEDSAVYLCASSPGTAYEQYFGPGTRLTVT.

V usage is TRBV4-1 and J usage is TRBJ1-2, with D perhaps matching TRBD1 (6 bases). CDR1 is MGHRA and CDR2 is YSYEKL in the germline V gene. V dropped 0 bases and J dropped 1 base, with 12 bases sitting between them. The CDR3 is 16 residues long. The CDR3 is CASSQDRQGSNYGYTF. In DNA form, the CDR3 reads TGCGCCAGCAGCCAAGATAGGCAGGGGAGTAACTATGGCTACACCTTC.

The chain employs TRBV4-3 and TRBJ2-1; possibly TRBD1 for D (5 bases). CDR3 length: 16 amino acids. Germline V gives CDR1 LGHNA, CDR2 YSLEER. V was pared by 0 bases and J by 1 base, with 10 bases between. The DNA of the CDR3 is TGCGCCAGCAGCCAAGATACGTACAGGTCCTACAATGAGCAGTTCTTC. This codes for CASSQDTYRSYNEQFF.

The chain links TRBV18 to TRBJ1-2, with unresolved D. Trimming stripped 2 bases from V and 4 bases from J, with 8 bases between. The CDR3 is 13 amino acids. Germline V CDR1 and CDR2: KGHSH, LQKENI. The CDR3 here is CASSPTSGYGYTF. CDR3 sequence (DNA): TGTGCCAGCTCACCAACCAGTGGCTATGGCTACACCTTC.

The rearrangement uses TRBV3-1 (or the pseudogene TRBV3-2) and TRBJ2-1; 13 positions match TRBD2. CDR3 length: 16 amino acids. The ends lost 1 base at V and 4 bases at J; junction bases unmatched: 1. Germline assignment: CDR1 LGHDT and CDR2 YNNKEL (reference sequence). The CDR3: CASSQGTSGGYNEQFF. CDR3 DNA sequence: TGTGCCAGCAGCCAAGGGACTAGCGGGGGTTACAATGAGCAGTTCTTC.

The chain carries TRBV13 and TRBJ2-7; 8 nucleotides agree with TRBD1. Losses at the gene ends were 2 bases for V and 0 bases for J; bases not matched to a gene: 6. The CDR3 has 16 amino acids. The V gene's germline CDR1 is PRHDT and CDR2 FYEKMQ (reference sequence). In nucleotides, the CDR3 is TGTGCCAGCAGCTTATCTCAGGGGGCCCACTCCTACGAGCAGTACTTC. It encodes CASSLSQGAHSYEQYF.

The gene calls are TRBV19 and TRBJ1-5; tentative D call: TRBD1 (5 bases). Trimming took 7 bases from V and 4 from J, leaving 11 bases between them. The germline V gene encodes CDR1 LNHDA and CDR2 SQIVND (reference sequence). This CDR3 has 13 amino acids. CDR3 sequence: CASIGGGNQPQHF. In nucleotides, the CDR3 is TGTGCCAGTATCGGGGGGGGAAATCAGCCCCAGCATTTT.

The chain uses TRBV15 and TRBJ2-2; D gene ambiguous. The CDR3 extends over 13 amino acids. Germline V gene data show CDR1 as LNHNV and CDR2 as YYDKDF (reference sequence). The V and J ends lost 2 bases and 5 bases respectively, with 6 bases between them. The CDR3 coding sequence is TGTGCCACCAGCAGACCCCCAACCGGGGAGCTGTTTTTT. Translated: CATSRPPTGELFF.

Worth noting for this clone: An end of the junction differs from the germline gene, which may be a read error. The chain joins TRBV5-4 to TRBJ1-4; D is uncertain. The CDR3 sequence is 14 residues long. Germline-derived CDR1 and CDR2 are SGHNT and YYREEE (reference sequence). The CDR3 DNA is TGTGCCAGCAGCTTAAGTGCAACTGATGAAAAACTGTTTTTT. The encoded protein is CASSLSATDEKLFF.

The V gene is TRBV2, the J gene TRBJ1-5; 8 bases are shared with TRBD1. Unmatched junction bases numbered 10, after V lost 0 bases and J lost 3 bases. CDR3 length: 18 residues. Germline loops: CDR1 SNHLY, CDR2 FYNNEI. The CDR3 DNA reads TGTGCCAGCAGTGAAGCGTTTCGTAGACAGGGGAACAATCAGCCCCAGCATTTT. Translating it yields CASSEAFRRQGNNQPQHF.

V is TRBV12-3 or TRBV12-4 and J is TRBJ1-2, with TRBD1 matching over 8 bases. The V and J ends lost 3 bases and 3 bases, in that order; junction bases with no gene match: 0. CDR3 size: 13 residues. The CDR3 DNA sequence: TGTGCCAGCAGTTTGGGACAGGACTATGGCTACACCTTC. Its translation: CASSLGQDYGYTF.